Below, 11 T cell receptor beta chains from the same sample are listed, as sequenced in a study of shared clonotypes between healthy human individuals. Method: immunoSEQ multiplex PCR; TCRdb's copy keeps in-frame clones and lacks some. The sample contains 400,000 to 600,000 clones, 75% to 80% of which appear only once. Sample: PBMCs. The source is a middle-aged woman in good health. Some clones in this sample may be carry-over from other donors' samples.

J is TRBJ2-7 and V is TRBV19, with 11 nucleotides matching TRBD2. The ends lost 4 bases at V and 6 bases at J; junction bases unmatched: 8. CDR1 LNHDA and CDR2 SQIVND come from the germline V gene (reference sequence). There are 15 residues in the CDR3. CDR3 DNA sequence: TGTGCCAGTAGTACAGACACTAGCGGGAGCGTCGAGCAGTACTTC. As protein: CASSTDTSGSVEQYF.

The genes are TRBV10-2 and TRBJ1-5; D is ambiguous. Trimming left V 0 bases short and J 6 bases short, with 9 bases between. The CDR3 is 14 residues long. CDR1 is WSHSY and CDR2 is SAAADI in the germline V gene. CDR3 DNA sequence: TGCGCCAGCAGTGAGTCAAGGAAGGGTCAGCCCCAGCATTTT. Protein sequence: CASSESRKGQPQHF.

The chain uses TRBV28 and TRBJ2-6; D remains ambiguous. The CDR3 covers 16 residues. In germline, CDR1 is MDHEN, CDR2 SYDVKM. V shed 5 bases and J shed 8 bases, with 19 bases lying between them. This CDR3 reads CASSPSLGVGTNVLTF. The CDR3, as DNA: TGTGCCAGCAGTCCCTCCCTTGGCGTGGGTACCAACGTCCTGACTTTC.

The CDR3 is CASSAHGQFFGTDTQYF. The CDR3 region has the DNA TGTGCCAGCAGTGCCCATGGACAGTTCTTCGGCACAGATACGCAGTATTTT. V gene TRBV28 combines with J gene TRBJ2-3, with D perhaps TRBD1 (6 bases). The germline V gene encodes CDR1 MDHEN and CDR2 SYDVKM. This CDR3 is built from 17 residues. Trimming stripped 5 bases from V and 1 base from J, with 19 bases between.

V is TRBV25-1 and J is TRBJ1-4; weak D call: TRBD1 (5 bases). V lost 3 bases to trimming and J lost 3 bases, with 14 bases between them. Germline loops: CDR1 MGHDK, CDR2 SYGVNS. The CDR3 spans 16 residues. The CDR3 sequence: CASSEGTGRANEKLFF. The CDR3, as DNA: TGTGCCAGCAGTGAGGGGACCGGGCGGGCTAATGAAAAACTGTTTTTT.

V gene TRBV7-9 combines with J gene TRBJ1-2; D unclear. The ends were cut back, 5 bases at V and 8 bases at J, with 24 bases in the middle. The CDR3 sequence is 16 residues long. Germline lookup yields CDR1 SEHNR and CDR2 FQNEAQ (reference sequence). The CDR3 loop is CASSPLALGAGVGYTF. Here the CDR3 DNA reads TGTGCCAGCAGCCCCTTAGCGCTCGGAGCCGGGGTCGGCTACACCTTC.

This clone was seen repeatedly, ten times or more. The chain recombines TRBV7-8 with TRBJ2-7; 7 bases agree with TRBD1. The CDR3 has 17 amino acids. Germline CDR1 reads SGHVS; CDR2 reads FQNEAQ. V was pared by 4 bases and J by 2 bases, with 14 bases of the junction left unmatched. The CDR3 spells CASSSGSTQGRTYEQYF. CDR3 in DNA: TGTGCCAGCAGCTCGGGAAGCACACAGGGGAGAACCTACGAGCAGTACTTC.

There are a few counts of this clone. The chain uses TRBV6-1 and TRBJ2-2; D unresolved. With 7 bases removed from V and 1 base from J, the gap between germline ends came to 10 bases. Germline values: CDR1 MNHNS, CDR2 SASEGT. The CDR3 covers 14 residues. For the CDR3, the DNA is TGTGCCAGCATTCACTACAAGAACACCGGGGAGCTGTTTTTT. Translation gives CASIHYKNTGELFF.

The chain recombines TRBV19 with TRBJ2-7, with no clear D. Per germline, CDR1 LNHDA and CDR2 SQIVND (reference sequence). The CDR3 consists of 13 residues. The ends were cut back, 4 bases at V and 6 bases at J, with 13 bases in the middle. For the CDR3, the DNA is TGTGCCAGTAGTACCCGGCACTGGCGCGAGCAGTACTTC. The encoded protein is CASSTRHWREQYF.

The chain couples TRBV19 to TRBJ2-7; 9 positions match TRBD1. The CDR3 is 15 residues long. J gave up 2 bases and V 2 bases, and 4 bases lay outside the gene matches. CDR1 LNHDA and CDR2 SQIVND come from the germline V gene (reference sequence). The CDR3 bases are TGTGCCAGTAGTATAAGGACAGGGGAGGCCTACGAGCAGTACTTC. This translates into CASSIRTGEAYEQYF. Full variable domain (missing parts from reference TRBV19 and TRBJ2-7): DGGITQSPKYLFRKEGQNVTLSCEQNLNHDAMYWYRQDPGQGLRLIYYSQIVNDFQKGDIAEGYSVSREKKESFPLTVTSAQKNPTAFYLCASSIRTGEAYEQYFGPGTRLTVT.

The J gene is TRBJ2-6, the V gene TRBV5-1, with D maybe TRBD2 (5 bases). The CDR3 sequence is 16 residues long. The V end was cut by 4 bases, the J end by 3 bases, with 14 bases between. Looked up from germline, CDR1 is SGHRS and CDR2 is YFSETQ. CDR3 sequence reads: CASSPVRGFGANVLTF. CDR3 nucleotides: TGCGCCAGCAGCCCGGTTCGGGGATTTGGGGCCAACGTCCTGACTTTC.